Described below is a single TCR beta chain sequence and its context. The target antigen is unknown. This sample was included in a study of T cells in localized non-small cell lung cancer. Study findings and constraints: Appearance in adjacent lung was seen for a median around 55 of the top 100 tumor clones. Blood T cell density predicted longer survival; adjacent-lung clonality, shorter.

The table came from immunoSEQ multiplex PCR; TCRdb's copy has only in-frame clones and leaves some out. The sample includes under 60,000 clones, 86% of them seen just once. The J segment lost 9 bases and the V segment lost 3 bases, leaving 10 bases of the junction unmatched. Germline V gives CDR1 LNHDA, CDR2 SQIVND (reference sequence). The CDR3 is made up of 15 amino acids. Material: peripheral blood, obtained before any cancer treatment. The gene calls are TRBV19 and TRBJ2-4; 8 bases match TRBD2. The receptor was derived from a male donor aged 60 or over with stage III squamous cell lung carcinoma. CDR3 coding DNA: TGTGCCAGTAGTATTGGGTCAGCGGGGGAGTCCATTCAGTACTTC. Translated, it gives CASSIGSAGESIQYF.